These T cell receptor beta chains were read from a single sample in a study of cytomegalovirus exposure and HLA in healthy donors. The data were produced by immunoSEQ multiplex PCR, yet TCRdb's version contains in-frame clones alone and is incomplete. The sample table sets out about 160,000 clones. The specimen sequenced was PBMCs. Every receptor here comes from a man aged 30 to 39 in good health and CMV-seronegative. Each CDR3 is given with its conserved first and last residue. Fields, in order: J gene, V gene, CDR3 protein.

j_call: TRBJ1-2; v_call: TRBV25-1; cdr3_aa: CASSDRTGTYGYTF
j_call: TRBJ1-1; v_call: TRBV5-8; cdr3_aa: CASSVGTGGLLNTEAFF
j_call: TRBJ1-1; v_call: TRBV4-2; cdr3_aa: CASSHLGAQGTEAFF
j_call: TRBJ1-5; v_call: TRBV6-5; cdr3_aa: CASSHARGLNQPQHF
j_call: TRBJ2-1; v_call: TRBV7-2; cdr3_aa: CASSLGRALEQFF
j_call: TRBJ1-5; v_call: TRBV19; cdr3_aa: CASRLQGFYSNQPQHF
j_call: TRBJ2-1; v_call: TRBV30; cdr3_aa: CAWSPGDGPNEQFF
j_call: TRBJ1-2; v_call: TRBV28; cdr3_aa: CASSLLVGQGGGYTF
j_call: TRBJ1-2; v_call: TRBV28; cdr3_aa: CASSLLATLSGGYTF
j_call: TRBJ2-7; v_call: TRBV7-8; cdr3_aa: CASSSGNRRYEQYF
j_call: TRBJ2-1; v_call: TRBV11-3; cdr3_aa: CASSYAGTGPYNEQFF